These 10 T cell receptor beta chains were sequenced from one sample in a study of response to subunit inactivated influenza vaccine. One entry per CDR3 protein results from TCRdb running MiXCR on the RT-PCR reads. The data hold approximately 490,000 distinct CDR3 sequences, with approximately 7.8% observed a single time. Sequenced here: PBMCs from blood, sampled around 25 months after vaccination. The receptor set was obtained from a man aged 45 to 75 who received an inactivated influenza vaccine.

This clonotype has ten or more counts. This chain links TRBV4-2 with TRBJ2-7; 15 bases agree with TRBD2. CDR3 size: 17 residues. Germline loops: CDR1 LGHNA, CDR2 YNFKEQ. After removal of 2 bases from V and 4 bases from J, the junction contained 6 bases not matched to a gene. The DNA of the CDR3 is TGTGCCAGCAGCCAACGGACTAGCGGGAGGGCCTTGTACGAGCAGTACTTC. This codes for CASSQRTSGRALYEQYF.

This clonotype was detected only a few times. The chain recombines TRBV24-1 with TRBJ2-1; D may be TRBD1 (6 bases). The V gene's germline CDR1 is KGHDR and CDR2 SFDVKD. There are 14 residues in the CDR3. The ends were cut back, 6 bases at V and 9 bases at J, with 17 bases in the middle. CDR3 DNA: TGTGCCACCAGTCCCTTGGGGGTAGGGGGTGAGCAGTTCTTC. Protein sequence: CATSPLGVGGEQFF.

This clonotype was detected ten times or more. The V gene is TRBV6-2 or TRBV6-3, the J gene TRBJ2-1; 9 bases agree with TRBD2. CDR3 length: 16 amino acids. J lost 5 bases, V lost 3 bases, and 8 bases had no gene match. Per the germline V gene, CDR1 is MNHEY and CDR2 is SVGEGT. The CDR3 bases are TGTGCCAGCAGTTATCCACTAGCGGGCATTCACAATGAGCAGTTCTTC. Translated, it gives CASSYPLAGIHNEQFF.

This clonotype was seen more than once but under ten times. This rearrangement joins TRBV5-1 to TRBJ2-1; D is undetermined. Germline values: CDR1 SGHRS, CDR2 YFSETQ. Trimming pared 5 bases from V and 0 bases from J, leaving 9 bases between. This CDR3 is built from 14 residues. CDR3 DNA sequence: TGCGCCAGCAGTATGGGCTACTCCTACAATGAGCAGTTCTTC. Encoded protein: CASSMGYSYNEQFF.

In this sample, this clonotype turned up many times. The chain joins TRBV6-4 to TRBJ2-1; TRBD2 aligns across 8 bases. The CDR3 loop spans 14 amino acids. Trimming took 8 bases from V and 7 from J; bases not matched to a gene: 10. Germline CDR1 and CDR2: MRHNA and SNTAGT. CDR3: CASRPSGFDNEQFF. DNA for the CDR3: TGTGCCAGCCGGCCTAGCGGGTTCGATAATGAGCAGTTCTTC.

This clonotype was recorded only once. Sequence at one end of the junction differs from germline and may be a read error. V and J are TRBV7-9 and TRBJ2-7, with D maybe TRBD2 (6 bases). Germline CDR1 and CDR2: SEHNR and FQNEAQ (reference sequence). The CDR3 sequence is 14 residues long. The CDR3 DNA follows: TGTGCCCGCAGCTTAGCGGTACAGGCCTACGAGCAGTACTTC. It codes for CARSLAVQAYEQYF.

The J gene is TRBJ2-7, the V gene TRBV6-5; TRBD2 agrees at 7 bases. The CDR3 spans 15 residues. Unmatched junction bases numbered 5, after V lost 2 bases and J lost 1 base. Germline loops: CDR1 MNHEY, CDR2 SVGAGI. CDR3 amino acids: CASSYGGGGSYEQYF. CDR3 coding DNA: TGTGCCAGCAGTTACGGGGGGGGAGGGTCCTACGAGCAGTACTTC.

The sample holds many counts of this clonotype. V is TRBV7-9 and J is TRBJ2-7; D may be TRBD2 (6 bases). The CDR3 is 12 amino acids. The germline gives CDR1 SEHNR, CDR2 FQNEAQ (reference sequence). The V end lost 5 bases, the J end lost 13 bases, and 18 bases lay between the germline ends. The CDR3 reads CASSRAAGNFYF. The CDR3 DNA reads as TGTGCCAGCAGCCGGGCCGCGGGGAATTTTTACTTC. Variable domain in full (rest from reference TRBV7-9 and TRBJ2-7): DTGVSQNPRHKITKRGQNVTFRCDPISEHNRLYWYRQTLGQGPEFLTYFQNEAQLEKSRLLSDRFSAERPKGSFSTLEIQRTEQGDSAMYLCASSRAAGNFYFGPGTRLTVT.

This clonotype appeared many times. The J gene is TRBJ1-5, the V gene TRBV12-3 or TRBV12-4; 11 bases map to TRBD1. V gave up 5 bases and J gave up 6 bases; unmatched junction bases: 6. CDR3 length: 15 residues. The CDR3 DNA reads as TGTGCCAGCAGTGCACAGGACAGGGGGCTTCAGCCCCAGCATTTT. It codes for CASSAQDRGLQPQHF.

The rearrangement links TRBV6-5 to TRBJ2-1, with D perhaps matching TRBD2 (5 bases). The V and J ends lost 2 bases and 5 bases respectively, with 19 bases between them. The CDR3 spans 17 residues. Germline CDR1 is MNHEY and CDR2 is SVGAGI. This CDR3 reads CASSYVVTTFGDNEQFF. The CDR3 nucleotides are TGTGCCAGCAGTTACGTAGTGACTACATTCGGGGACAATGAGCAGTTCTTC.